The 21 T cell receptor beta chains listed next were all sequenced from one sample in a study of blood T cells in healthy people across ages. PCR was performed a second time for about 7 to 12 cycles using a sample-barcoded 5' primer and a J-beta primer mix. TCRdb recomputed calls from the 5' RACE reads with MiXCR, one row per CDR3 protein. This table has hundreds of thousands of distinct CDR3 sequences, under 55% appearing once. Sequenced material: blood. The receptors derive from a man aged 55 to 70 in good health.

This clonotype was observed a single time. V gene TRBV28 combines with J gene TRBJ2-4; either TRBD1 or TRBD2 may fit D (5 bases each). With the DNA end fitting TRBJ2-7 better, the J assignment may be wrong. Per the germline V gene, CDR1 is MDHEN and CDR2 is SYDVKM. The CDR3 runs to 14 residues. CDR3 coding DNA: TGTGCCAGCAGTTCCGGGGACGGTTACTACGAGCAGTACTTC. Translated, it gives CASSSGDGYYEQYF.

This sequence joins TRBV6-2 or TRBV6-3 and TRBJ1-2; no definite D call. V lost 2 bases to trimming and J lost 5 bases, with 6 bases between them. CDR1 is MNHEY and CDR2 is SVGEGT in the germline V gene. The CDR3 spans 12 residues. The DNA of the CDR3 is TGTGCCAGCAGTTACGACCTTTATGGCTACACCTTC. It translates to CASSYDLYGYTF.

The sample holds a few counts of this clonotype. V and J are TRBV9 and TRBJ2-1; D ambiguous. The CDR3 runs 14 residues. Germline V gives CDR1 SGDLS, CDR2 YYNGEE. The V gene lost 0 bases and the J gene lost 0 bases, with 4 bases spanning the gap. The CDR3 region has the DNA TGTGCCAGCAGCGTAGCCAGCTCCTACAATGAGCAGTTCTTC. It specifies CASSVASSYNEQFF.

This chain links TRBV29-1 with TRBJ1-2, with unresolved D. The germline CDR1 and CDR2 sequences are SQVTM and ANQGSEA. V gave up 4 bases and J gave up 5 bases, with 8 bases separating them. The CDR3 covers 11 residues. Written as DNA, the CDR3 is TGCAGCGTTGTACGGGAATATGGCTACACCTTC. It codes for CSVVREYGYTF.

The chain recombines TRBV7-2 with TRBJ2-4; 10 nucleotides match TRBD2. This CDR3 has 19 amino acids. Per the germline V gene, CDR1 is SGHTA and CDR2 is FQGNSA. After removal of 2 bases from V and 1 base from J, the junction contained 11 bases not matched to a gene. The CDR3 DNA reads TGTGCCAGCAGCTTAATATGGGGAGCGGGGGGGCGGGCCAAAAACATTCAGTACTTC. Its translation is CASSLIWGAGGRAKNIQYF.

This chain links TRBV2 with TRBJ1-2; D is unclear. The CDR3 runs 12 residues. The ends were cut back, 2 bases at V and 11 bases at J, with 12 bases in the middle. Germline V CDR1 and CDR2: SNHLY, FYNNEI. DNA for the CDR3: TGTGCCAGCAGTGAATCCCAGGCAGATTACACCTTC. Encoded protein: CASSESQADYTF.

V gene TRBV12-3 or TRBV12-4 combines with J gene TRBJ1-2, with 8 bases that match TRBD1. V shed 8 bases, J shed 0 bases, and the junction held 8 bases outside the gene matches. The CDR3 is 15 residues long. This CDR3 reads CASGRGPPSNYGYTF. The CDR3 nucleotides read TGTGCCAGCGGCAGGGGGCCACCCTCTAACTATGGCTACACCTTC.

This clonotype was detected a few times. The chain carries TRBV6-2 or TRBV6-3 and TRBJ2-6; the D is unclear. The V and J ends lost 6 bases and 2 bases respectively, with 5 bases between them. CDR1 MNHEY and CDR2 SVGEGT come from the germline V gene. The CDR3 runs to 13 residues. CDR3 DNA: TGTGCCAGCAGATGGACTGGGGCCAACGTCCTGACTTTC. It yields the protein CASRWTGANVLTF.

The CDR3 region has the DNA TGTGCCAGCAGGGGGGTTCAGCCCCAGCATTTT. It codes for CASRGVQPQHF. The V and J genes are TRBV28 and TRBJ1-5; tentative D call: TRBD1 (5 bases). The CDR3 has 11 amino acids. Germline-derived CDR1 and CDR2 are MDHEN and SYDVKM. V lost 6 bases to trimming and J lost 6 bases, with 6 bases between them.

This chain connects TRBV29-1 to TRBJ2-3; D is possibly TRBD1 or TRBD2 (5 bases each). Germline values: CDR1 SQVTM, CDR2 ANQGSEA. The germline V and J ends were trimmed by 7 bases and 0 bases, with 20 bases remaining between them. The CDR3 consists of 16 residues. This CDR3 reads CSADPGPQFSTDTQYF. The CDR3 DNA is TGCAGCGCAGACCCGGGACCACAATTTAGCACAGATACGCAGTATTTT.

The rearrangement links TRBV3-1 to TRBJ2-7, with D possibly being TRBD2 (5 bases). Germline V gives CDR1 LGHDT, CDR2 YNNKEL (reference sequence). V was pared by 2 bases and J by 9 bases, with 14 bases between. This CDR3 is 13 amino acids long. As DNA, the CDR3 is TGTGCCAGCAGCCAACCCTATAACGGGGTGCAGTACTTC. Translating gives CASSQPYNGVQYF.

This clonotype showed up many times. CDR3 coding DNA: TGTGCCAGCACCCACGAAGTTACAGGGAACTACGAGCAGTACTTC. The encoded protein is CASTHEVTGNYEQYF. The V and J genes are TRBV5-5 and TRBJ2-7; D possibly corresponds to TRBD1 (6 bases). V was trimmed by 6 bases and J by 3 bases, leaving 19 bases between them. The CDR3 contains 15 residues. Per the germline V gene, CDR1 is SGHKS and CDR2 is YYEKEE (reference sequence).

This clonotype was picked up one time. This chain joins TRBV30 and TRBJ1-1; D perhaps matches TRBD1 (6 bases). The CDR3 sequence is 13 residues long. Germline CDR1 is GTSNPN and CDR2 is SVGIG (reference sequence). V lost 0 bases and J lost 8, with 13 bases in between. CDR3 sequence (DNA): TGTGCCTGGAGTGTTGGCAGGGGAATAGAAGCTTTCTTT. Translated: CAWSVGRGIEAFF.

This clonotype was recorded at least ten times. J is TRBJ2-7 and V is TRBV19, with D tentatively TRBD1 (6 bases). CDR3 size: 16 residues. Germline V CDR1 and CDR2: LNHDA, SQIVND (reference sequence). V was clipped by 3 bases and J by 2 bases, with 17 bases between them. CDR3 coding DNA: TGTGCCAGTAGTATTGGAACAGGGTTCGTAGCCTACGAGCAGTACTTC. It codes for CASSIGTGFVAYEQYF.

The chain has TRBV6-5 and TRBJ1-6; D is ambiguous. V was clipped by 2 bases and J by 7 bases, with 6 bases between them. The CDR3 length is 13 residues. The germline V gene has CDR1 MNHEY and CDR2 SVGAGI. The CDR3 sequence: CASSYRENSPLHF. For the CDR3, the DNA is TGTGCCAGCAGTTACAGGGAAAATTCACCCCTCCACTTT.

This clonotype came up a few times. The chain uses TRBV12-3 or TRBV12-4 and TRBJ2-7; a possible D gene is TRBD1 (5 bases). The CDR3 sequence is 12 residues long. V was shortened by 6 bases and J by 5 bases, with 11 bases between the two germline ends. In DNA form, the CDR3 reads TGTGCCAGCAGCCAGACAGAACACGAGCAGTACTTC. It encodes CASSQTEHEQYF.

The chain is built from TRBV9 and TRBJ2-3; D remains unclear. Trimming took off 7 bases at V and 7 bases at J, with 22 bases between the two ends. This CDR3 is 15 amino acids long. Germline V CDR1 and CDR2: SGDLS, YYNGEE. The CDR3, as DNA: TGTGCCAGCTCGACGACTGGGGATGATCCCTATACGCAGTATTTT. This translates into CASSTTGDDPYTQYF.

This chain uses TRBV20-1 with TRBJ1-2, with D perhaps TRBD1 (6 bases). Between the trimmed V and J ends, which lost 8 bases and 8 bases, there was a span of 18 bases. CDR3 length: 12 amino acids. Germline V CDR1 and CDR2: DFQATT, SNEGSKA (reference sequence). CDR3 DNA sequence: TGCAGTCCATATAACAGGGCCGACGGCTACACCTTC. This gives the protein CSPYNRADGYTF.

In this sample, this clonotype turned up many times. This chain uses TRBV4-3 with TRBJ2-6; 8 positions match TRBD1. Germline CDR1 LGHNA, CDR2 YSLEER. The V segment lost 0 bases and the J segment 1 base; nucleotides outside the gene matches: 11. CDR3 length: 20 residues. CDR3 residues: CASSQDPDRVGPSGANVLTF. The CDR3 nucleotides read TGCGCCAGCAGCCAAGACCCGGACAGGGTGGGACCTTCTGGGGCCAACGTCCTGACTTTC.

Regarding this clonotype: Sequence at one end of the junction differs from germline and may be a read error. The chain is built from TRBV12-3 or TRBV12-4 and TRBJ2-1, with 12 positions matching TRBD2. This CDR3 is 18 amino acids long. The CDR3 coding sequence is TGTGCCGGCAGAACCGAAGGACTAGCGGGAACCTCCTACAATGAGCAGTTCTTC. Translation gives CAGRTEGLAGTSYNEQFF.

This clonotype showed up just a few times. The genes are TRBV9 and TRBJ2-7, with D perhaps being TRBD1 or TRBD2 (5 bases each). V lost 2 bases, J lost 1 base, and 13 bases lay in between. This CDR3 has 15 amino acids. Germline loops: CDR1 SGDLS, CDR2 YYNGEE. CDR3 sequence (DNA): TGTGCCAGCAGCGTTTTTCCGGGACCATCCTACGAGCAGTACTTC. Its protein is CASSVFPGPSYEQYF.